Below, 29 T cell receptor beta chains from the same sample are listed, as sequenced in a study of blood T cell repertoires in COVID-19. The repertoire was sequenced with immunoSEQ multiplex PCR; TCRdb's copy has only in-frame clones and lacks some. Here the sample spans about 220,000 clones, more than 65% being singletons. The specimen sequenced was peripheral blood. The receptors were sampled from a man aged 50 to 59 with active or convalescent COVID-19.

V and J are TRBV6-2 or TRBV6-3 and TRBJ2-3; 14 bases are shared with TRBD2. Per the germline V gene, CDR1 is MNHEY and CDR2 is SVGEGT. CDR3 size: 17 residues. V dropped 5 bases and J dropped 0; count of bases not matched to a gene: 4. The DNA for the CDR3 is TGTGCCAGCAGTGGGACTAGCGGGGGCCCTAGCACAGATACGCAGTATTTT. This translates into CASSGTSGGPSTDTQYF.

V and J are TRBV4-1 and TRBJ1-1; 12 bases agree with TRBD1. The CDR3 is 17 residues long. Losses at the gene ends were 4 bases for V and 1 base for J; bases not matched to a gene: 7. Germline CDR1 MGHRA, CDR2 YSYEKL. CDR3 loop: CASSRSGTGGSNTEAFF. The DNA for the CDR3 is TGCGCCAGCAGCCGATCCGGGACAGGGGGCTCGAACACTGAAGCTTTCTTT.

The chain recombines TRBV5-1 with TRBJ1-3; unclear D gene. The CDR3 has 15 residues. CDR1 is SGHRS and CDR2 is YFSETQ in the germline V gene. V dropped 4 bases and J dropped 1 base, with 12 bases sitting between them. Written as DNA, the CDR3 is TGCGCCAGCAGCCCAATCGGGGTGTCTGGAAACACCATATATTTT. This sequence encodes CASSPIGVSGNTIYF.

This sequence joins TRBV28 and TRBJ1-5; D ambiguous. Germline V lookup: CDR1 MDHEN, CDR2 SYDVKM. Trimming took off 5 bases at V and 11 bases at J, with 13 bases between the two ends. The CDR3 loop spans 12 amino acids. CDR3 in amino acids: CASSETSGTQHF. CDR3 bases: TGTGCCAGCAGTGAAACCAGTGGTACCCAGCATTTT.

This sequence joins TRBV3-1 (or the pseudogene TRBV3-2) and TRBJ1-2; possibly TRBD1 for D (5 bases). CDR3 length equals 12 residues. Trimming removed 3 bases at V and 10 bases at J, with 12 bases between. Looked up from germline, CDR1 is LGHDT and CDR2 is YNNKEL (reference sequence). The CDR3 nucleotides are TGTGCCAGCAGCCAGTCGACAGTTGCCTACACCTTC. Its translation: CASSQSTVAYTF.

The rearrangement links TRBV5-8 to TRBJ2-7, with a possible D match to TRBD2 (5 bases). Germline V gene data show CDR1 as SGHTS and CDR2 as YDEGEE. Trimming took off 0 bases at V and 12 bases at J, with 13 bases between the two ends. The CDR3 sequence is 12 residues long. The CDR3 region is CASSLAGFRWYF. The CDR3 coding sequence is TGTGCCAGCAGCTTGGCGGGGTTTCGTTGGTACTTC.

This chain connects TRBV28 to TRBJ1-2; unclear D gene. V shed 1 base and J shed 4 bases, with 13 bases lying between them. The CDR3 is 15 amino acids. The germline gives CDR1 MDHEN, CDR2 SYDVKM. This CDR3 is CASSLSMEGIYGYTF. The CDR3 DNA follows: TGTGCCAGCAGTTTATCGATGGAGGGTATCTATGGCTACACCTTC.

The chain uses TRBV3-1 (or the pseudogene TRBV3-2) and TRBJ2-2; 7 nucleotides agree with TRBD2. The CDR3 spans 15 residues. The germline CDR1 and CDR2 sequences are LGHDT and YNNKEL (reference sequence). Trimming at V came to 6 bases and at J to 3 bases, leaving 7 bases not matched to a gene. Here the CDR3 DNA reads TGTGCCAGCAGAGAACTAGCGCCGGACACCGGGGAGCTGTTTTTT. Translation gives CASRELAPDTGELFF.

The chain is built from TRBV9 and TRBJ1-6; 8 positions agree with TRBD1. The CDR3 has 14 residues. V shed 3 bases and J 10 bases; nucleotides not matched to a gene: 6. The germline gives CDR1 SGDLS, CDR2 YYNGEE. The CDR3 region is CASSALDRGSPLHF. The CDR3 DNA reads TGTGCCAGCAGCGCCCTCGACAGGGGATCACCCCTCCACTTT.

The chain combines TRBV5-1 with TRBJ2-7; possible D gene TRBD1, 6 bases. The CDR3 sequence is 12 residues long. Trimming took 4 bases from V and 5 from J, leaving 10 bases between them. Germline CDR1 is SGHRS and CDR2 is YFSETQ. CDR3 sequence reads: CASSLQGHEQYF. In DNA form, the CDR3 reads TGCGCCAGCAGCCTACAGGGCCACGAGCAGTACTTC.

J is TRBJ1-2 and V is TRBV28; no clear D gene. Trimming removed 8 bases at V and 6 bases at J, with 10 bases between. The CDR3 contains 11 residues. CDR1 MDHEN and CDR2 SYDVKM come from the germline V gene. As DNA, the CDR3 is TGTGCCAGCGGATGGAGGCATGGCTACACCTTC. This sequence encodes CASGWRHGYTF.

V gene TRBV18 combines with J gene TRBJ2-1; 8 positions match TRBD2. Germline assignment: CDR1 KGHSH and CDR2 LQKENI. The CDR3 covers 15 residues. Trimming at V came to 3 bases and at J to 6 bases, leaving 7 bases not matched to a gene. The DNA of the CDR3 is TGTGCCAGCTCACCCGAAGCGGGAGTCGGCAATGAGCAGTTCTTC. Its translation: CASSPEAGVGNEQFF.

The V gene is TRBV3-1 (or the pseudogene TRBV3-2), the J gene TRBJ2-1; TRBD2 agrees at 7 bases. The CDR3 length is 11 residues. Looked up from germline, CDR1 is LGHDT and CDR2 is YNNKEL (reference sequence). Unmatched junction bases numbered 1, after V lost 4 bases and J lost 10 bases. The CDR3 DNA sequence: TGTGCCAGCAGCCTACTAGCGGAGCAGTTCTTC. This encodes CASSLLAEQFF.

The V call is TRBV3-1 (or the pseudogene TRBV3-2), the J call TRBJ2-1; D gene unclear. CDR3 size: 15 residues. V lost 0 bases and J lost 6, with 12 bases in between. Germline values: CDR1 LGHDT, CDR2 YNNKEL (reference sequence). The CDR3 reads CASSQDAGSGNEQFF. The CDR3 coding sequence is TGTGCCAGCAGCCAAGACGCCGGTTCCGGCAATGAGCAGTTCTTC.

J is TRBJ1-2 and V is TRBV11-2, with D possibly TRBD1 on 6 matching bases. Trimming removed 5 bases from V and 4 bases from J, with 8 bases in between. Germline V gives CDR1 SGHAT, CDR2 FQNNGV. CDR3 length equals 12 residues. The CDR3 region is CASSPDSYGYTF. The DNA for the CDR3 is TGTGCCAGCAGCCCGGACAGCTATGGCTACACCTTC.

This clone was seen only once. For the CDR3, the DNA is TGTGCCTGGAGGCAGGGAGGCCGTACAGCTAACTATGGCTACACCTTC. Encoded protein: CAWRQGGRTANYGYTF. This chain joins TRBV30 and TRBJ1-2; D perhaps matches TRBD1 (5 bases). V dropped 3 bases and J dropped 0 bases, with 17 bases sitting between them. This CDR3 is 16 amino acids long. Germline lookup yields CDR1 GTSNPN and CDR2 SVGIG (reference sequence).

CDR3 in amino acids: CASSQQRAGTGGRPQYF. The CDR3, as DNA: TGCGCCAGCAGCCAACAAAGGGCCGGGACAGGGGGCCGGCCCCAGTACTTC. The chain employs TRBV4-3 and TRBJ2-5; 12 nucleotides agree with TRBD1. CDR3 length: 17 residues. Trimming at V came to 2 bases and at J to 9 bases, leaving 13 bases not matched to a gene. Germline assignment: CDR1 LGHNA and CDR2 YSLEER.

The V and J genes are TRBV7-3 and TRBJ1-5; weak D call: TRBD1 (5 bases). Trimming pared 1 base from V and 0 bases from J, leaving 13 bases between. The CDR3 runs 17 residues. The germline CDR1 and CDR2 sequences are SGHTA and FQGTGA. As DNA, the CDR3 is TGTGCCAGCAGCTTAAAAGACAGCTTATATAGCAATCAGCCCCAGCATTTT. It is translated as CASSLKDSLYSNQPQHF.

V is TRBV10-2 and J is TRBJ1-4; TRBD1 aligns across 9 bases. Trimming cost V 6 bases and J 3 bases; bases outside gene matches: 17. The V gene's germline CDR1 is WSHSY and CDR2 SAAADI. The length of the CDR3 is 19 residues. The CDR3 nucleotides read TGCGCCAGCAGAGAGGGACAGGGTCTGTTTCCGGCGGCTAATGAAAAACTGTTTTTT. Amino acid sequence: CASREGQGLFPAANEKLFF.

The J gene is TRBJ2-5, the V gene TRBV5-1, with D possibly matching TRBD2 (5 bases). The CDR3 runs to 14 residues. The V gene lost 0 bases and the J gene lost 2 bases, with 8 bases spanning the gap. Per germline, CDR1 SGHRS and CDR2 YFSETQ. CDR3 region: CASSLGGVQETQYF. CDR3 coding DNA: TGCGCCAGCAGCTTGGGGGGAGTACAAGAGACCCAGTACTTC.

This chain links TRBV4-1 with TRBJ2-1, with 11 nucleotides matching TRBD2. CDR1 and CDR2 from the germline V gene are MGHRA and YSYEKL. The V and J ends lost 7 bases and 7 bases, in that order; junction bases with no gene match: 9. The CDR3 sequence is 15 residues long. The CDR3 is CASTLLAGEGNEQFF. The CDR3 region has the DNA TGCGCCAGCACTTTACTAGCGGGAGAAGGGAATGAGCAGTTCTTC.

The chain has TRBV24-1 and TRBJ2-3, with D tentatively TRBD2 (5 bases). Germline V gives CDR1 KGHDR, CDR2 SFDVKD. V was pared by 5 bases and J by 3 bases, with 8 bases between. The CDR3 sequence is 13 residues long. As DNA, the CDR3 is TGTGCCACCAGTGTAGGCGGGACAGATACGCAGTATTTT. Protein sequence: CATSVGGTDTQYF.

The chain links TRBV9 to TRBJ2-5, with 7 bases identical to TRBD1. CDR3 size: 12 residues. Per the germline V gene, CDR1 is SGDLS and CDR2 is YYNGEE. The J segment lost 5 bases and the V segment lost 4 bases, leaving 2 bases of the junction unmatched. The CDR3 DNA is TGTGCCAGCAGCCCACAGGGGGAGACCCAGTACTTC. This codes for CASSPQGETQYF.

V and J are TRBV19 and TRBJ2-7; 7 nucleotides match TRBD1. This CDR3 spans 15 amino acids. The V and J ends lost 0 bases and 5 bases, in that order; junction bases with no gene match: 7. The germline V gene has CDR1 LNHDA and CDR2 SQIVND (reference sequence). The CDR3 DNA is TGTGCCAGTAGTATAGATCTGACAGGGTACGACGAGCAGTACTTC. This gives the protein CASSIDLTGYDEQYF.

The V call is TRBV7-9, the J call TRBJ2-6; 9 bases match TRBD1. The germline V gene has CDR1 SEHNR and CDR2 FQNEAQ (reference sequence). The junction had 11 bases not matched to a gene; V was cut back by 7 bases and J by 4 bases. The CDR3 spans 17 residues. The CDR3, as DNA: TGTGCCAGCATTTCCGGGACAGGGACCTCCGGGGCCAACGTCCTGACTTTC. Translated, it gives CASISGTGTSGANVLTF. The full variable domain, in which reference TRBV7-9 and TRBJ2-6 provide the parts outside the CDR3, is DTGVSQNPRHKITKRGQNVTFRCDPISEHNRLYWYRQTLGQGPEFLTYFQNEAQLEKSRLLSDRFSAERPKGSFSTLEIQRTEQGDSAMYLCASISGTGTSGANVLTFGAGSRLTVL.

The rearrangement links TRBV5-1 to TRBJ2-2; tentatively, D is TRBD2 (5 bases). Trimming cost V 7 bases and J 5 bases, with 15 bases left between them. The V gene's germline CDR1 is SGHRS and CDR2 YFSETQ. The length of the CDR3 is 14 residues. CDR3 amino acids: CASGSGLGTGELFF. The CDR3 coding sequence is TGCGCCAGCGGCTCTGGACTTGGGACCGGGGAGCTGTTTTTT.

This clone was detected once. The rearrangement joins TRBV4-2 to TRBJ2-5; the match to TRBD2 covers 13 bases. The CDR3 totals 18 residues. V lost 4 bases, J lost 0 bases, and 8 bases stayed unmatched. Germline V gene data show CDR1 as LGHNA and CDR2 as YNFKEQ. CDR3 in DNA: TGTGCCAGCAGCCTTGGGACTAGCGGGGCCCAGTACCAAGAGACCCAGTACTTC. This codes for CASSLGTSGAQYQETQYF.

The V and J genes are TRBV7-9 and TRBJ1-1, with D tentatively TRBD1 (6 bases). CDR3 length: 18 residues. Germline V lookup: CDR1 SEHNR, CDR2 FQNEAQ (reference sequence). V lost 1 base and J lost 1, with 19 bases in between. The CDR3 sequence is CASSLEATSGTTNTEAFF. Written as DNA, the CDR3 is TGTGCCAGCAGCTTAGAAGCTACTTCTGGGACAACGAACACTGAAGCTTTCTTT.

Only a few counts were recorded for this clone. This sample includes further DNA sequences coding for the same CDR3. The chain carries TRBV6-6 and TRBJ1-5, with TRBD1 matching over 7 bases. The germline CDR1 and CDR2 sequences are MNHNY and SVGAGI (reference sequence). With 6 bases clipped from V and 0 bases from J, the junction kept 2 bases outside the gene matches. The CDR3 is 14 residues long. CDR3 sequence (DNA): TGTGCCAGCAGACAGGGGAATAGCAATCAGCCCCAGCATTTT. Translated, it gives CASRQGNSNQPQHF.